The clone carrying this TCR beta chain was counted many times. Its target is unknown. This specimen comes from a study of blood T cells in healthy people across ages. J lost 2 bases, V lost 4 bases, and 8 bases had no gene match. Germline lookup yields CDR1 DFQATT and CDR2 SNEGSKA (reference sequence). The CDR3 contains 16 residues. The study drew donors from healthy Caucasian individuals in Russia aged roughly 6 to 90. Each individual donor underwent a draw of approximately 10 milliliters of peripheral blood. Total RNA was extracted at no less than 6 micrograms per sample. Study conclusions and caveats: Across the age range, TCR beta diversity per million T cells fell in a roughly linear way.

Alongside a J-beta primer mix, a sample-barcoded 5' primer served in a second PCR lasting about 6 to 11 cycles. TCRdb ran MiXCR on the 5' RACE reads and lists one entry per CDR3 protein. The table lists about 700,000 distinct CDR3 sequences, approximately 31% of them singletons. The chain has TRBV20-1 and TRBJ2-1; 10 bases are shared with TRBD2. The sample comprised blood. This receptor was obtained from a woman of 80 years or more in good health. The CDR3 region is CSATVTSGVPYNEQFF. The CDR3 region has the DNA TGCAGTGCTACCGTCACTAGCGGGGTGCCCTACAATGAGCAGTTCTTC.